The clone carrying this T cell receptor (beta chain) was counted once. Its specificity is unknown. The sample comes from a study of cytomegalovirus exposure and HLA in healthy donors. In germline, CDR1 is MGHDK, CDR2 SYGVNS. CDR3 length equals 14 residues. The V end was cut by 4 bases, the J end by 5 bases, with 11 bases between. General study results and limits: A later analysis reportedly identified an Asian-associated ancestry cluster as carrying fewer N-insertions than the roughly 700-donor mean. A later analysis linked about 17,000 TCR beta sequences to HLA alleles at 0.05 false discovery rate. Across donors, presence/absence analyses took sequencing depth to be roughly uniform. Across HLA loci, a later analysis found differing TCR association rates, with DRB1 most and HLA-C fewest.

Use of 60 Vbeta and 13 Jbeta primers characterized the PCR. Profiled with immunoSEQ multiplex PCR; TCRdb holds only in-frame clones, not every one. Of 150,000 to 170,000 clones in the sample, around 79% were seen once. The receptor was isolated from a man younger than 40 in good health and CMV-seropositive. The chain employs TRBV25-1 and TRBJ1-4; D is possibly TRBD1 (5 bases). The sequenced material came from PBMCs. The CDR3 loop reads CASSGSGSNEKLFF. CDR3 coding DNA: TGTGCCAGCAGTGGTTCAGGGTCAAATGAAAAACTGTTTTTT.